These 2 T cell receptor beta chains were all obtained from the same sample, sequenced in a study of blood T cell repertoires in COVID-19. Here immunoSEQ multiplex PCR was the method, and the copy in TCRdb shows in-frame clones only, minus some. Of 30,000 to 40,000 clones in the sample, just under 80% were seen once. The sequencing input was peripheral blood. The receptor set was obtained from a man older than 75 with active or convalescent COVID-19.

CDR3 bases: TGTGCCAGCAGTTTGGTGGGGCAGGGGGCATTCGGCTATGGCTACACCTTC. Translated, it gives CASSLVGQGAFGYGYTF. The chain recombines TRBV28 with TRBJ1-2; 8 bases are shared with TRBD1. Germline CDR1 MDHEN, CDR2 SYDVKM. The CDR3 contains 17 residues. J lost 4 bases, V lost 3 bases, and 13 bases had no gene match.

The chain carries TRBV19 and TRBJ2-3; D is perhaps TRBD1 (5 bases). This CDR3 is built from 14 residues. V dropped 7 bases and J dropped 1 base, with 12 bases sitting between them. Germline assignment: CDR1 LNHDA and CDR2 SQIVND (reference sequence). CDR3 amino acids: CASNQGVGTDTQYF. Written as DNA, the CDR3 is TGTGCCAGTAACCAGGGTGTGGGCACAGATACGCAGTATTTT.